This TCR beta chain comes out of a study of T-cell memory formation after mild COVID-19. Study context: TCR clusters were largely donor specific. Study-wide points: Later expanders leaned toward CD4+, whereas clones contracting from day 15 to 85 were balanced CD4/CD8. Chiefly within CM and EM were the contracting CD4+ clones; CD8+ ones were within EMRA.

With constant-segment primers, 5'RACE yielded cDNA libraries of TCR alpha and TCR beta that carried sample barcodes and UMIs. TCRdb called the 5' RACE reads again in MiXCR, with one record for every CDR3 protein. The repertoire has tens of thousands of distinct CDR3 sequences, less than 8% of them found once; the top ten carry 0.79%. This clonotype has just a few counts. Antigen unknown. The CDR3 length is 16 residues. Germline V gives CDR1 SGHTA, CDR2 FQGNSA. Trimming removed 5 bases from V and 2 bases from J, with 15 bases in between. This TCR was sampled from an adult who had mild COVID-19 (a few samples of this study predate the infection). Cell type and time point are not known. The material sequenced was PBMCs or a T cell subset sorted from them (not recorded which). V and J are TRBV7-2 and TRBJ2-2, with a possible D match to TRBD2 (5 bases). The CDR3 reads CASSPGIRFNTGELFF. Written as DNA, the CDR3 is TGTGCCAGCAGCCCCGGGATCCGATTTAACACCGGGGAGCTGTTTTTT.